Below, 27 T cell receptor beta chains from the same sample are listed, as sequenced in a study of CD8 T cells in ankylosing spondylitis. TCRdb redid the calling of the 5' RACE reads with MiXCR, one entry per CDR3 protein. The sample has 250,000 or so distinct CDR3 sequences, over 9.5% seen once; the top ten hold less than 3%. Input material: blood, either unsorted or a sorted T cell fraction (not recorded which). These TCRs come from a male donor with ankylosing spondylitis or in good health (not recorded which).

This chain's CDR3 is CASSLGSMETQYF. Here the CDR3 DNA reads TGCGCCAGCAGCTTGGGGAGCATGGAGACCCAGTACTTC. This rearrangement joins TRBV5-1 to TRBJ2-5; no definite D call. V was cut by 0 bases and J by 5 bases, with 8 bases left in between. The CDR3 runs to 13 residues. Germline assignment: CDR1 SGHRS and CDR2 YFSETQ.

This clonotype has a count of ten or more. This rearrangement joins TRBV12-3 or TRBV12-4 to TRBJ2-7; D is possibly TRBD1 or TRBD2 (5 bases each). V lost 4 bases, J lost 6 bases, and 16 bases lay in between. The CDR3 loop spans 14 amino acids. The DNA for the CDR3 is TGTGCCAGCAGTTCCCCCGGGTCAGGGAGCGAGCAGTACTTC. Its translation is CASSSPGSGSEQYF.

This clonotype occurred a few times. The chain is built from TRBV7-2 and TRBJ2-1; TRBD1 matches at 8 bases. This CDR3 spans 15 amino acids. Germline loops: CDR1 SGHTA, CDR2 FQGNSA. Trimming cost V 0 bases and J 7 bases; bases outside gene matches: 5. The CDR3 sequence is CASSLAGTGLNEQFF. The DNA of the CDR3 is TGTGCCAGCAGCTTAGCGGGGACAGGCCTAAATGAGCAGTTCTTC.

A few counts support this clonotype. J is TRBJ1-2 and V is TRBV11-3; D is possibly TRBD1 (6 bases). The CDR3 spans 14 residues. V lost 5 bases and J 6 bases, leaving 16 bases between the germline ends. The germline V gene encodes CDR1 SGHNT and CDR2 YENEEA. CDR3 nucleotides: TGTGCCAGCAGCCCACGGGGGGGCTCCAATGGCTACACCTTC. It specifies CASSPRGGSNGYTF. The complete variable domain, with remaining parts taken from reference TRBV11-3 and TRBJ1-2, reads EAGVVQSPRYKIIEKKQPVAFWCNPISGHNTLYWYLQNLGQGPELLIRYENEEAVDDSQLPKDRFSAERLKGVDSTLKIQPAELGDSAVYLCASSPRGGSNGYTFGSGTRLTVV.

This clonotype appeared many times. This rearrangement joins TRBV4-1 to TRBJ2-7, with 9 bases lining up with TRBD1. V lost 5 bases to trimming and J lost 4 bases; unmatched junction nucleotides: 12. Germline-derived CDR1 and CDR2 are MGHRA and YSYEKL. The CDR3 runs 16 residues. DNA for the CDR3: TGCGCCAGCAGCGAAATCCCCTCCGGACAGGGGTACGAGCAGTACTTC. Translating it yields CASSEIPSGQGYEQYF.

This clonotype was detected many times. The chain employs TRBV12-3 or TRBV12-4 and TRBJ2-1; no reliable D call. CDR3 length equals 11 residues. V shed 3 bases and J shed 8 bases, with 5 bases lying between them. The CDR3 loop reads CASSFVDEQFF. CDR3 in DNA: TGTGCCAGCAGTTTCGTAGATGAGCAGTTCTTC.

This clonotype came up a few times. V usage is TRBV2 and J usage is TRBJ2-1; 10 nucleotides match TRBD2. From germline, CDR1 is SNHLY and CDR2 FYNNEI. This CDR3 is built from 14 residues. After removal of 11 bases from V and 4 bases from J, the junction contained 8 bases not matched to a gene. CDR3 coding DNA: TGTGCCGCCGACCTAGCGGGGGTTTACAATGAGCAGTTCTTC. Its protein is CAADLAGVYNEQFF.

This clonotype appeared many times. The chain has TRBV5-1 and TRBJ2-3; perhaps TRBD2 as D (6 bases). The CDR3 covers 14 residues. From germline, CDR1 is SGHRS and CDR2 YFSETQ. Trimming took 3 bases from V and 0 from J, leaving 8 bases between them. The CDR3 DNA sequence: TGCGCCAGCAGCTCGGGGGACAGCACAGATACGCAGTATTTT. Its protein is CASSSGDSTDTQYF.

The V gene is TRBV7-8, the J gene TRBJ2-4; D not resolved. V dropped 11 bases and J dropped 0 bases, with 20 bases sitting between them. Germline CDR1 reads SGHVS; CDR2 reads FQNEAQ. CDR3 length: 16 amino acids. Here the CDR3 reads CASSASAILAKNIQYF. The CDR3, as DNA: TGTGCCTCCTCGGCATCGGCCATCCTAGCCAAAAACATTCAGTACTTC. Using reference TRBV7-8 and TRBJ2-4 for the parts outside the CDR3, the full variable domain is GAGVSQSPRYKVAKRGQDVALRCDPISGHVSLFWYQQALGQGPEFLTYFQNEAQLDKSGLPSDRFFAERPEGSVSTLKIQRTQQEDSAVYLCASSASAILAKNIQYFGAGTRLSVL.

This clonotype has at least ten counts. The chain combines TRBV7-9 with TRBJ2-5; 7 bases fit TRBD2. Per germline, CDR1 SEHNR and CDR2 FQNEAQ (reference sequence). J lost 5 bases, V lost 4 bases, and 4 bases had no gene match. The CDR3 sequence is 13 residues long. The CDR3 coding sequence is TGTGCCAGCAGCTCGGGAGGCATGGAGACCCAGTACTTC. The encoded protein is CASSSGGMETQYF.

The rearrangement links TRBV5-1 to TRBJ2-5; a possible D gene is TRBD1 (6 bases). The V and J ends lost 5 bases and 3 bases respectively, with 17 bases between them. The germline CDR1 and CDR2 sequences are SGHRS and YFSETQ. The CDR3 is made up of 15 amino acids. This CDR3 reads CASRGRGTEKETQYF. Here the CDR3 DNA reads TGCGCCAGCAGGGGAAGGGGGACGGAGAAAGAGACCCAGTACTTC.

Many counts were recorded for this clonotype. The chain recombines TRBV6-1 with TRBJ2-7; 8 nucleotides align to TRBD2. This CDR3 has 15 amino acids. Per the germline V gene, CDR1 is MNHNS and CDR2 is SASEGT. V lost 6 bases to trimming and J lost 1 base; unmatched junction nucleotides: 8. The DNA of the CDR3 is TGTGCCAGCAGCCCCGGGACGGGAGGGTCCTACGAGCAGTACTTC. Translated: CASSPGTGGSYEQYF.

This clonotype was seen only a few times. The chain is built from TRBV5-6 and TRBJ1-6; TRBD1 might be the D (6 bases). Deletions cut 4 bases from V and 4 bases from J, with 12 bases between. The CDR3 is 15 amino acids. Per the germline V gene, CDR1 is SGHDT and CDR2 is YYEEEE. For the CDR3, the DNA is TGTGCCAGCAGCGCCAGGGGCGTTTATAATTCACCCCTCCACTTT. Translating it yields CASSARGVYNSPLHF. The full variable domain, completed using reference TRBV5-6 and TRBJ1-6, is DAGVTQSPTHLIKTRGQQVTLRCSPKSGHDTVSWYQQALGQGPQFIFQYYEEEERQRGNFPDRFSGHQFPNYSSELNVNALLLGDSALYLCASSARGVYNSPLHFGNGTRLTVT.

This clonotype was observed at least ten times. The rearrangement links TRBV20-1 to TRBJ2-5; D is ambiguous. Between the trimmed V and J ends, which lost 5 bases and 4 bases, there was a span of 11 bases. CDR1 DFQATT and CDR2 SNEGSKA come from the germline V gene (reference sequence). The CDR3 length is 12 residues. The CDR3 DNA follows: TGCAGTGCTCCCGACATTTCAGAGACCCAGTACTTC. Its protein is CSAPDISETQYF.

This clonotype came up many times. The chain joins TRBV5-1 to TRBJ1-1; 8 nucleotides agree with TRBD1. The CDR3 covers 15 residues. Germline V gene data show CDR1 as SGHRS and CDR2 as YFSETQ. The V and J ends lost 1 base and 4 bases, in that order; junction bases with no gene match: 6. This chain's CDR3 is CASSLLGQGLTEAFF. The CDR3 DNA sequence: TGCGCCAGCAGCTTGCTCGGACAGGGACTCACTGAAGCTTTCTTT.

This clonotype appeared many times. The chain employs TRBV5-1 and TRBJ2-2, with no clear D. Germline loops: CDR1 SGHRS, CDR2 YFSETQ. Trimming left V 6 bases short and J 3 bases short, with 18 bases between. The CDR3 is 16 residues long. The CDR3 DNA is TGCGCCAGCAAGCCGGCCCTAAGCGCTTACACCGGGGAGCTGTTTTTT. As protein: CASKPALSAYTGELFF.

The table lists this clonotype with many counts. J is TRBJ2-5 and V is TRBV5-1, with D possibly TRBD2 on 6 matching bases. Trimming stripped 3 bases from V and 1 base from J, with 16 bases between. The CDR3 runs 16 residues. Germline assignment: CDR1 SGHRS and CDR2 YFSETQ. The CDR3 DNA is TGCGCCAGCAGCTCGGGGACTTTCAGCCGCCAAGAGACCCAGTACTTC. Protein: CASSSGTFSRQETQYF. Looking up the rest from reference TRBV5-1 and TRBJ2-5 gives the full variable domain: KAGVTQTPRYLIKTRGQQVTLSCSPISGHRSVSWYQQTPGQGLQFLFEYFSETQRNKGNFPGRFSGRQFSNSRSEMNVSTLELGDSALYLCASSSGTFSRQETQYFGPGTRLLVL.

This clonotype was counted a few times. The chain is built from TRBV11-2 and TRBJ2-1, with 12 bases identical to TRBD2. This CDR3 has 16 residues. Germline loops: CDR1 SGHAT, CDR2 FQNNGV. Unmatched junction bases numbered 10, after V lost 5 bases and J lost 8 bases. CDR3 in amino acids: CASSARLAGDEDEQFF. Written as DNA, the CDR3 is TGTGCCAGCAGCGCACGACTAGCGGGAGATGAGGATGAGCAGTTCTTC. Full variable domain (outside the CDR3, taken from reference TRBV11-2 and TRBJ2-1): EAGVAQSPRYKIIEKRQSVAFWCNPISGHATLYWYQQILGQGPKLLIQFQNNGVVDDSQLPKDRFSAERLKGVDSTLKIQPAKLEDSAVYLCASSARLAGDEDEQFFGPGTRLTVL.

This clonotype showed up many times. CDR3 protein: CASSQARSYMNTEAFF. DNA for the CDR3: TGTGCCAGCAGCCAAGCAAGGAGTTACATGAACACTGAAGCTTTCTTT. V usage is TRBV3-1 and J usage is TRBJ1-1; D not resolved. CDR3 length equals 16 residues. CDR1 and CDR2 (germline): LGHDT, YNNKEL (reference sequence). V lost 1 base and J 0 bases, leaving 12 bases between the germline ends.

Comment on this clonotype: It may be a read error: a sequence one base away is much more abundant. The chain carries TRBV3-1 and TRBJ2-1; maybe TRBD2 (5 bases). V lost 5 bases to trimming and J lost 3 bases, with 14 bases between them. Germline V gene data show CDR1 as LGHDT and CDR2 as YNNKEL (reference sequence). This CDR3 contains 15 residues. CDR3 sequence (DNA): TGTGCCAGCAGCTCCAGCCCGGGGAACTACAATGAGCAGTTCTTC. It codes for CASSSSPGNYNEQFF.

This clonotype has just a few counts. The chain uses TRBV6-5 and TRBJ2-7, with D possibly matching TRBD2 (5 bases). The germline CDR1 and CDR2 sequences are MNHEY and SVGAGI. The CDR3 consists of 14 residues. V dropped 0 bases and J dropped 2 bases, with 8 bases sitting between them. The CDR3 spells CASSYSTRAYEQYF. The CDR3 DNA reads TGTGCCAGCAGTTACTCTACTAGGGCCTACGAGCAGTACTTC.

This clonotype has a count of ten or more. CDR3 in DNA: TGTGCCAGCAGCAAGGATATGCGGGCCCTTACCTACGAGCAGTACTTC. The encoded protein is CASSKDMRALTYEQYF. V gene TRBV21-1 combines with J gene TRBJ2-7; TRBD2 is taken as the D call from the table, unchecked against the DNA. TRBV21-1 is a pseudogene locus. There are 16 residues in the CDR3.

This clonotype was recorded a few times. The chain links TRBV11-2 to TRBJ2-1; 7 bases match TRBD1. This CDR3 is 11 amino acids long. V shed 5 bases and J 11 bases; nucleotides not matched to a gene: 3. Germline V gene sequence: CDR1 SGHAT, CDR2 FQNNGV. The CDR3 DNA sequence: TGTGCCAGCAGCCGACAGGGTAAGCAGTTCTTC. This encodes CASSRQGKQFF.

In its sample, this clonotype was seen many times. The chain combines TRBV20-1 with TRBJ1-4; D is perhaps TRBD1 (5 bases). V was trimmed by 6 bases and J by 8 bases, leaving 13 bases between them. CDR3 size: 12 residues. The V gene's germline CDR1 is DFQATT and CDR2 SNEGSKA (reference sequence). Here the CDR3 DNA reads TGCAGTGCGGCAGGGTTAGACGAAAAACTGTTTTTT. Protein product: CSAAGLDEKLFF.

This clonotype was seen at least ten times. This chain uses TRBV19 with TRBJ1-5; 7 bases fit TRBD1. The length of the CDR3 is 15 residues. Unmatched junction bases numbered 4, after V lost 4 bases and J lost 1 base. Per germline, CDR1 LNHDA and CDR2 SQIVND (reference sequence). The CDR3 reads CASSTNRGSNQPQHF. In nucleotides, the CDR3 is TGTGCCAGTAGTACGAACAGGGGAAGCAATCAGCCCCAGCATTTT.

This clonotype has at least ten counts. This chain joins TRBV29-1 and TRBJ2-1; the match to TRBD1 covers 7 bases. The CDR3 contains 14 residues. From germline, CDR1 is SQVTM and CDR2 ANQGSEA. The V segment lost 4 bases and the J segment 0 bases; nucleotides outside the gene matches: 3. This CDR3 is CSVGNRGSYNEQFF. The CDR3 nucleotides read TGCAGCGTTGGGAACAGGGGCTCCTACAATGAGCAGTTCTTC.

This clonotype was found many times. The chain links TRBV10-3 to TRBJ2-1; a weak D match, TRBD1 (5 bases). CDR3 length: 14 residues. The germline V gene encodes CDR1 ENHRY and CDR2 SYGVKD. V was trimmed by 0 bases and J by 9 bases, leaving 12 bases between them. In DNA form, the CDR3 reads TGTGCCATCAGTGAGTCGAAGGGGAACGGTGAGCAGTTCTTC. Amino acids: CAISESKGNGEQFF.